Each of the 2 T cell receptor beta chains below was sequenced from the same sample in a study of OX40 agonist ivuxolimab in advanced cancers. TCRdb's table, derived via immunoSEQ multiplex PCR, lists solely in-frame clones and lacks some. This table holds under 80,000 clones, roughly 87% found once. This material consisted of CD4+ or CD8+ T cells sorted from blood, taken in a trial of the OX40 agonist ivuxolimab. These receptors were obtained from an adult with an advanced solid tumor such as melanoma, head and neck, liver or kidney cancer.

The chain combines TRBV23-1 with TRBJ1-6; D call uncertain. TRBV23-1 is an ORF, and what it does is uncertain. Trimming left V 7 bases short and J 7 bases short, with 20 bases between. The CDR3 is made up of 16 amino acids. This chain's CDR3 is CASTPRTGIANSPLHF. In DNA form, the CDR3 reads TGCGCCAGCACCCCTCGGACGGGCATCGCGAATTCACCCCTCCACTTT.

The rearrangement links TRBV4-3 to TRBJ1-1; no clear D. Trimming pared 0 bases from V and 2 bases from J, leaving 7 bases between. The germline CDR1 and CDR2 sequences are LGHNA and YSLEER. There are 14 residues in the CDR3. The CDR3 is CASSQDRVNTEAFF. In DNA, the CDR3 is TGCGCCAGCAGCCAAGATAGGGTAAACACTGAAGCTTTCTTT.